These 32 T cell receptor beta chains came from one sample sequenced in a study of blood T cell repertoires in COVID-19. The protocol was immunoSEQ multiplex PCR, while the TCRdb copy is restricted to in-frame clones and leaves out a portion. The sample consists of fewer than 120,000 clones, roughly four fifths of them appearing once. Material for sequencing was peripheral blood. The receptors were sampled from a woman aged 55-70 years with acute or convalescent COVID-19.

The genes are TRBV7-2 and TRBJ2-5, with 7 positions matching TRBD2. There are 14 residues in the CDR3. Per germline, CDR1 SGHTA and CDR2 FQGNSA. The V and J ends lost 2 bases and 6 bases, in that order; junction bases with no gene match: 6. In nucleotides, the CDR3 is TGTGCCAGCAGCTTATTCCCAGCGGGGCAGACCCAGTACTTC. This gives the protein CASSLFPAGQTQYF.

The chain combines TRBV6-5 with TRBJ2-7, with D maybe TRBD1 (6 bases). Looked up from germline, CDR1 is MNHEY and CDR2 is SVGAGI. CDR3 length equals 15 residues. V lost 0 bases, J lost 4 bases, and 13 bases lay in between. The CDR3 sequence: CASSYSRGPGYEQYF. The CDR3 region has the DNA TGTGCCAGCAGTTACTCCAGGGGTCCGGGTTACGAGCAGTACTTC.

V usage is TRBV2 and J usage is TRBJ2-7, with a possible D match to TRBD1 (5 bases). Germline V gene lookup returns CDR1 SNHLY and CDR2 FYNNEI. The CDR3 has 14 residues. V lost 6 bases to trimming and J lost 0 bases, with 12 bases between them. The CDR3 is CASSADRASYEQYF. In DNA, the CDR3 is TGTGCCAGCAGCGCCGACAGAGCCTCCTACGAGCAGTACTTC.

The chain employs TRBV30 and TRBJ1-6; D unclear. CDR1 and CDR2 from the germline V gene are GTSNPN and SVGIG (reference sequence). Trimming left V 2 bases short and J 10 bases short, with 15 bases between. The CDR3 is 14 amino acids. The CDR3 is CAWSPGSGESPLHF. The CDR3 DNA reads TGTGCCTGGAGTCCGGGTTCTGGCGAATCACCCCTCCACTTT.

This clone was picked up one time. The V call is TRBV5-1, the J call TRBJ2-5; 7 bases match TRBD1. V lost 4 bases to trimming and J lost 3 bases; unmatched junction nucleotides: 6. CDR1 and CDR2 (germline): SGHRS, YFSETQ. CDR3 length: 14 amino acids. The CDR3 coding sequence is TGCGCCAGCAGCCACGTAACAGGGGAAGAGACCCAGTACTTC. It yields the protein CASSHVTGEETQYF.

The count of this clone is one. The rearrangement uses TRBV12-3 or TRBV12-4 and TRBJ1-1; D perhaps matches TRBD1 (5 bases). The CDR3 is 13 residues long. Trimming took 3 bases from V and 3 from J, leaving 8 bases between them. The DNA of the CDR3 is TGTGCCAGCAGTTTGGGGGGACACACTGAAGCTTTCTTT. Translating it yields CASSLGGHTEAFF.

The chain has TRBV7-2 and TRBJ2-7; perhaps TRBD2 as D (7 bases). Germline CDR1 SGHTA, CDR2 FQGNSA. This CDR3 has 16 residues. V lost 8 bases to trimming and J lost 3 bases, with 23 bases between them. CDR3 in DNA: TGTGCCAGCGCCCCGCGCGTCTACGGGGGGCACTACGAGCAGTACTTC. This encodes CASAPRVYGGHYEQYF.

This clone was observed a handful of times. This rearrangement joins TRBV2 to TRBJ1-5, with 7 bases that match TRBD1. The germline V gene encodes CDR1 SNHLY and CDR2 FYNNEI. This CDR3 is 14 amino acids long. The V gene end was trimmed by 6 bases and the J gene end by 5 bases; junction bases not matched to a gene: 7. CDR3 sequence reads: CASRLQGVYQPQHF. CDR3 DNA sequence: TGTGCCAGCAGGCTCCAGGGGGTTTATCAGCCCCAGCATTTT.

This clone was seen only once. CDR3 loop: CASSLHLGQGNYNEQFF. CDR3 sequence (DNA): TGTGCCAGCAGTTTACACCTGGGACAGGGTAACTACAATGAGCAGTTCTTC. The J gene is TRBJ2-1, the V gene TRBV28; 9 bases line up with TRBD1. After removal of 2 bases from V and 3 bases from J, the junction contained 8 bases not matched to a gene. CDR3 length: 17 residues. Germline assignment: CDR1 MDHEN and CDR2 SYDVKM.

The chain uses TRBV29-1 and TRBJ2-6; 7 positions agree with TRBD1. The V gene end was trimmed by 5 bases and the J gene end by 0 bases; junction bases not matched to a gene: 1. CDR3 size: 14 residues. Germline loops: CDR1 SQVTM, CDR2 ANQGSEA. The CDR3 nucleotides read TGCAGCGTTCAGGGGGACTCTGGGGCCAACGTCCTGACTTTC. Its translation is CSVQGDSGANVLTF.

This clone was recorded a few times. This rearrangement joins TRBV18 to TRBJ2-5; possibly TRBD1 for D (5 bases). Germline V gene sequence: CDR1 KGHSH, CDR2 LQKENI. Trimming removed 6 bases from V and 5 bases from J, with 13 bases in between. This CDR3 contains 13 residues. This chain's CDR3 is CASSKQDRETQYF. The CDR3 DNA reads TGTGCCAGCTCGAAACAGGATCGGGAGACCCAGTACTTC.

This clone was counted between two and nine times. This chain links TRBV4-1 with TRBJ2-3; 8 bases are a match to TRBD2. CDR3 length equals 16 residues. J gave up 4 bases and V 1 base, and 7 bases lay outside the gene matches. Germline CDR1 MGHRA, CDR2 YSYEKL. This CDR3 is CASSQVGLASPDTQYF. CDR3 nucleotides: TGCGCCAGCAGCCAAGTAGGACTAGCATCCCCAGATACGCAGTATTTT.

The V and J genes are TRBV28 and TRBJ2-7; 8 nucleotides agree with TRBD1. This CDR3 region has 14 residues. The ends lost 6 bases at V and 3 bases at J; junction bases unmatched: 7. From germline, CDR1 is MDHEN and CDR2 SYDVKM. The chain's CDR3 is CASSLGTGRYEQYF. The CDR3 DNA sequence: TGTGCCAGCAGCCTCGGGACAGGACGCTACGAGCAGTACTTC. Complete variable domain (other parts from reference TRBV28 and TRBJ2-7): DVKVTQSSRYLVKRTGEKVFLECVQDMDHENMFWYRQDPGLGLRLIYFSYDVKMKEKGDIPEGYSVSREKKERFSLILESASTNQTSMYLCASSLGTGRYEQYFGPGTRLTVT.

The CDR3 loop reads CASSLERAGAHTF. The DNA for the CDR3 is TGTGCCAGCAGCTTAGAAAGGGCAGGGGCCCATACCTTC. The V gene is TRBV7-2, the J gene TRBJ1-2; D may be TRBD1 (6 bases). The CDR3 loop spans 13 amino acids. CDR1 and CDR2 from the germline V gene are SGHTA and FQGNSA. The germline V and J ends were trimmed by 1 base and 14 bases, with 17 bases remaining between them.

This clone was seen only a few times. The gene calls are TRBV29-1 and TRBJ2-5; TRBD2 agrees at 9 bases. The CDR3 has 12 amino acids. Looked up from germline, CDR1 is SQVTM and CDR2 is ANQGSEA. Trimming removed 6 bases from V and 5 bases from J; junction bases left unmatched: 4. The CDR3 sequence is CSVQLAGETQYF. The CDR3, as DNA: TGCAGCGTGCAGCTAGCGGGGGAGACCCAGTACTTC.

The table lists this clone with a few counts. The chain couples TRBV5-6 to TRBJ1-2; D perhaps matches TRBD1 (6 bases). V was pared by 4 bases and J by 7 bases, with 14 bases between. The CDR3 sequence is 13 residues long. In germline, CDR1 is SGHDT, CDR2 YYEEEE. CDR3 residues: CASSPDSVGGYTF. CDR3 coding DNA: TGTGCCAGCAGCCCGGACAGTGTCGGTGGCTACACCTTC.

The V call is TRBV3-1 (or the pseudogene TRBV3-2), the J call TRBJ1-1, with D perhaps matching TRBD1 (5 bases). This CDR3 comprises 15 residues. Trimming took 4 bases from V and 6 from J, leaving 18 bases between them. Germline CDR1 LGHDT, CDR2 YNNKEL (reference sequence). CDR3 sequence (DNA): TGTGCCAGCAGCCGGGACTCAGTCAGCAACTCTGAAGCTTTCTTT. This sequence encodes CASSRDSVSNSEAFF.

The chain employs TRBV4-2 and TRBJ1-1; possibly TRBD1 for D (5 bases). The V gene lost 1 base and the J gene lost 8 bases, with 8 bases spanning the gap. Germline V gene data show CDR1 as LGHNA and CDR2 as YNFKEQ. This CDR3 contains 12 residues. CDR3 DNA: TGTGCCAGCAGCCAAGGGACATCCGAAGCTTTCTTT. This sequence encodes CASSQGTSEAFF.

This clone has just one count. The V and J genes are TRBV18 and TRBJ2-2, with TRBD1 as a possible D gene (5 bases). This CDR3 contains 15 residues. Trimming shortened V by 3 bases and J by 2 bases, and 10 bases separated the two germline ends. Germline V gene lookup returns CDR1 KGHSH and CDR2 LQKENI. CDR3: CASSPLTENTGELFF. The CDR3 DNA reads as TGTGCCAGCTCACCCCTGACAGAAAACACCGGGGAGCTGTTTTTT.

The rearrangement uses TRBV7-2 and TRBJ2-3; 7 positions match TRBD1. The junction had 9 bases not matched to a gene; V was cut back by 5 bases and J by 10 bases. The CDR3 covers 13 residues. Germline loops: CDR1 SGHTA, CDR2 FQGNSA. CDR3 residues: CASSPGQTNSQYF. DNA of the CDR3: TGTGCCAGCAGCCCGGGACAGACGAATTCGCAGTATTTT.

The V call is TRBV5-6, the J call TRBJ2-7; D gene unclear. The V gene's germline CDR1 is SGHDT and CDR2 YYEEEE. With 2 bases removed from V and 2 bases from J, the gap between germline ends came to 5 bases. The CDR3 runs to 12 residues. The CDR3 loop reads CASSFRAYEQYF. In DNA, the CDR3 is TGTGCCAGCAGCTTTAGAGCCTACGAGCAGTACTTC.

The V gene is TRBV2, the J gene TRBJ2-7, with D possibly being TRBD2 (7 bases). The CDR3 spans 15 residues. Germline-derived CDR1 and CDR2 are SNHLY and FYNNEI. V was shortened by 5 bases and J by 0 bases, with 14 bases between the two germline ends. CDR3 DNA: TGTGCCAGCAGTTTTGAGGGAGGGGGCTCCTACGAGCAGTACTTC. The encoded protein is CASSFEGGGSYEQYF.

The chain joins TRBV19 to TRBJ2-6; no definite D call. CDR3 size: 15 residues. With 5 bases removed from V and 0 bases from J, the gap between germline ends came to 8 bases. Germline V gene sequence: CDR1 LNHDA, CDR2 SQIVND (reference sequence). The CDR3 sequence: CASSLYSSGANVLTF. In nucleotides, the CDR3 is TGTGCCAGTAGTTTGTACAGCTCTGGGGCCAACGTCCTGACTTTC.

The J gene is TRBJ2-7, the V gene TRBV7-2; D perhaps matches TRBD2 (5 bases). V was pared by 5 bases and J by 2 bases, with 13 bases between. Per the germline V gene, CDR1 is SGHTA and CDR2 is FQGNSA. The CDR3 sequence is 14 residues long. The CDR3 coding sequence is TGTGCCAGCAGCATTGGACTGCCACCCTACGAGCAGTACTTC. Amino acid sequence: CASSIGLPPYEQYF.

The count of this clone is one. The rearrangement joins TRBV11-2 to TRBJ2-1; 7 bases are shared with TRBD2. The germline V gene has CDR1 SGHAT and CDR2 FQNNGV. J lost 10 bases, V lost 5 bases, and 5 bases had no gene match. The CDR3 length is 12 residues. CDR3 protein: CASSEGLSEQFF. CDR3 nucleotides: TGTGCCAGCAGCGAGGGACTATCGGAGCAGTTCTTC.

The CDR3 is CASSFRETGIQPQHF. DNA of the CDR3: TGTGCCAGCAGCTTCCGTGAGACAGGGATTCAGCCCCAGCATTTT. This sequence joins TRBV7-8 and TRBJ1-5, with 7 bases that match TRBD1. This CDR3 has 15 amino acids. The ends lost 3 bases at V and 6 bases at J; junction bases unmatched: 8. Germline assignment: CDR1 SGHVS and CDR2 FQNEAQ.

This sequence joins TRBV4-3 and TRBJ1-1; no definite D call. CDR3 length equals 15 residues. The germline V gene encodes CDR1 LGHNA and CDR2 YSLEER. V was shortened by 1 base and J by 1 base, with 10 bases between the two germline ends. The CDR3 here is CASSQAQRSNTEAFF. CDR3 bases: TGCGCCAGCAGCCAAGCACAGAGATCGAACACTGAAGCTTTCTTT.

The rearrangement joins TRBV5-6 to TRBJ1-2, with D uncertain. Trimming stripped 1 base from V and 4 bases from J, with 8 bases between. Germline CDR1 SGHDT, CDR2 YYEEEE. The CDR3 totals 13 residues. The chain's CDR3 is CASSLYSSYGYTF. The CDR3 DNA reads TGTGCCAGCAGCTTGTACAGTTCCTATGGCTACACCTTC.

The J gene is TRBJ1-6, the V gene TRBV4-3; D is ambiguous. The germline gives CDR1 LGHNA, CDR2 YSLEER. Trimming stripped 0 bases from V and 9 bases from J, with 12 bases between. This CDR3 is built from 15 residues. CDR3 in DNA: TGCGCCAGCAGCCAAGAAGTGGGGAGGAGTTCACCCCTCCACTTT. Translated, it gives CASSQEVGRSSPLHF.

The rearrangement uses TRBV5-1 and TRBJ2-3, with D perhaps TRBD2 (6 bases). Germline loops: CDR1 SGHRS, CDR2 YFSETQ. V lost 0 bases and J lost 0, with 11 bases in between. There are 16 residues in the CDR3. In nucleotides, the CDR3 is TGCGCCAGCAGCTTGGTCGGGGGTATTAGCACAGATACGCAGTATTTT. It translates to CASSLVGGISTDTQYF.

This chain joins TRBV7-2 and TRBJ2-3; the D gene is possibly TRBD1 (5 bases). The germline V gene has CDR1 SGHTA and CDR2 FQGNSA. The CDR3 is 12 residues long. V lost 8 bases, J lost 7 bases, and 13 bases lay in between. This CDR3 is CASGKGENTQYF. The CDR3 region has the DNA TGTGCCAGCGGAAAAGGGGAAAATACGCAGTATTTT.

The chain uses TRBV6-6 and TRBJ2-7, with 9 bases aligning to TRBD1. CDR1 is MNHNY and CDR2 is SVGAGI in the germline V gene (reference sequence). Trimming took 6 bases from V and 1 from J; bases not matched to a gene: 4. The CDR3 extends over 14 amino acids. The CDR3 DNA follows: TGTGCCAGCAGGCAACAGGGGGCGTCCTACGAGCAGTACTTC. Protein: CASRQQGASYEQYF.